Listed here are 22 T cell receptor beta chains from one sample, sequenced in a study of human T cells and chemical hapten exposure. The time point here: patch test 2, 6 weeks after DPC sensitization. Treatment defined: therapeutic diphenylcyclopropenone sensitization with weekly scalp DPC. TCRdb called the RACE reads again in MiXCR, with one record for every CDR3 protein. Altogether just over 350,000 distinct CDR3 sequences are present, more than 5% being singletons, with the ten largest covering around 5.6%. The sample consisted of whole blood, taken in connection with sensitization to the hapten diphenylcyclopropenone (DPC). These receptors were obtained from a woman aged 18-35 years with alopecia areata. Some clones in this sample may be carry-over from other donors' samples.

This clonotype has at least ten counts. This sequence joins TRBV6-5 and TRBJ1-2, with unresolved D. The CDR3 loop spans 14 amino acids. Trimming removed 7 bases from V and 0 bases from J, with 12 bases in between. Germline V lookup: CDR1 MNHEY, CDR2 SVGAGI. This CDR3 reads CASTNRGSNYGYTF. CDR3 sequence (DNA): TGTGCCAGCACCAATCGTGGATCTAACTATGGCTACACCTTC.

This clonotype was seen ten or more times. The chain has TRBV7-2 and TRBJ2-3, with D perhaps TRBD1 (5 bases). The V end lost 6 bases, the J end lost 4 bases, and 8 bases lay between the germline ends. The germline CDR1 and CDR2 sequences are SGHTA and FQGNSA. The CDR3 contains 12 residues. This chain's CDR3 is CASSRGPDTQYF. CDR3 coding DNA: TGTGCCAGCAGTAGGGGTCCAGATACGCAGTATTTT.

Ten or more counts support this clonotype. The V call is TRBV7-8, the J call TRBJ1-5; TRBD1 is a possible D gene (6 bases). This CDR3 contains 17 residues. V was trimmed by 1 base and J by 3 bases, leaving 16 bases between them. The V gene's germline CDR1 is SGHVS and CDR2 FQNEAQ. DNA of the CDR3: TGTGCCAGCAGCTTAGGGTACAGGGAACTCTACAATCAGCCCCAGCATTTT. It specifies CASSLGYRELYNQPQHF.

J is TRBJ1-6 and V is TRBV7-6; the match to TRBD1 covers 7 bases. The J segment lost 8 bases and the V segment lost 5 bases, leaving 6 bases of the junction unmatched. Germline CDR1 SGHVS, CDR2 FNYEAQ. This CDR3 region has 14 residues. The CDR3 is CASSQGGADSPLHF. CDR3 in DNA: TGTGCCAGCAGCCAGGGGGGGGCGGATTCACCCCTCCACTTT.

This chain uses TRBV25-1 with TRBJ1-1, with D uncertain. V was pared by 2 bases and J by 0 bases, with 7 bases between. Germline V CDR1 and CDR2: MGHDK, SYGVNS. The CDR3 sequence is 14 residues long. CDR3 protein: CASSEPGMNTEAFF. CDR3 in DNA: TGTGCCAGCAGTGAACCCGGTATGAACACTGAAGCTTTCTTT.

The sample holds a few counts of this clonotype. V usage is TRBV11-2 and J usage is TRBJ2-2; D is possibly TRBD2 (6 bases). Germline CDR1 reads SGHAT; CDR2 reads FQNNGV. The CDR3 sequence is 14 residues long. The germline V and J ends were trimmed by 2 bases and 6 bases, with 10 bases remaining between them. CDR3 sequence: CASSLLGGAGELFF. DNA for the CDR3: TGTGCCAGCAGCTTATTGGGGGGAGCCGGGGAGCTGTTTTTT.

This clonotype came up many times. The chain carries TRBV20-1 and TRBJ1-2, with D possibly TRBD1 on 6 matching bases. Germline assignment: CDR1 DFQATT and CDR2 SNEGSKA (reference sequence). Trimming cost V 3 bases and J 4 bases, with 15 bases left between them. This CDR3 has 14 residues. CDR3 sequence: CSASLGGRGYGYTF. As DNA, the CDR3 is TGCAGTGCTAGTTTGGGGGGCCGAGGCTATGGCTACACCTTC.

This clonotype was detected ten times or more. This chain links TRBV7-2 with TRBJ2-6; D might be TRBD1 (5 bases). Germline CDR1 and CDR2: SGHTA and FQGNSA. With 4 bases removed from V and 0 bases from J, the gap between germline ends came to 13 bases. The length of the CDR3 is 17 residues. CDR3 nucleotides: TGTGCCAGCAGCTCAGGGTCGCCTCTCTCTGGGGCCAACGTCCTGACTTTC. This codes for CASSSGSPLSGANVLTF.

This sequence joins TRBV5-1 and TRBJ2-6; 7 positions match TRBD1. The CDR3 consists of 17 residues. The junction had 3 bases not matched to a gene; V was cut back by 0 bases and J by 0 bases. CDR1 is SGHRS and CDR2 is YFSETQ in the germline V gene. In nucleotides, the CDR3 is TGCGCCAGCAGCTTGGATTACAGGGGCTCTGGGGCCAACGTCCTGACTTTC. As protein: CASSLDYRGSGANVLTF.

This clonotype was observed at least ten times. The chain carries TRBV20-1 and TRBJ1-1; D remains unclear. Germline CDR1 reads DFQATT; CDR2 reads SNEGSKA (reference sequence). Trimming took off 1 base at V and 5 bases at J, with 17 bases between the two ends. This CDR3 is 15 amino acids long. Here the CDR3 reads CSARVPLGRNTEAFF. In nucleotides, the CDR3 is TGCAGTGCTAGAGTCCCCCTAGGCAGGAATACTGAAGCTTTCTTT.

This clonotype has more than one count but fewer than ten. The V call is TRBV5-3, the J call TRBJ1-5; possible D gene TRBD1, 6 bases. TRBV5-3 is an open reading frame whose function is uncertain. The length of the CDR3 is 14 residues. Trimming removed 2 bases from V and 7 bases from J, with 13 bases in between. The DNA for the CDR3 is TGTGCCAGAAGCTTATGGCACCAGGGGCAGCCCCAGCATTTT. Translating it yields CARSLWHQGQPQHF.

This chain joins TRBV2 and TRBJ2-1, with no clear D. The ends were cut back, 6 bases at V and 10 bases at J, with 16 bases in the middle. The CDR3 is 13 residues long. Germline CDR1 and CDR2: SNHLY and FYNNEI. CDR3 amino acids: CASSPSPGREQFF. The DNA of the CDR3 is TGTGCCAGCAGCCCCTCCCCGGGCCGGGAGCAGTTCTTC.

This clonotype was observed a handful of times. Here the CDR3 DNA reads TGTGCCAGCAGTTTAGTTAGTCCAAGCGGGGGGCTCCAAGAGACCCAGTACTTC. It translates to CASSLVSPSGGLQETQYF. V is TRBV27 and J is TRBJ2-5; the match to TRBD2 covers 9 bases. The CDR3 is 18 amino acids. The junction had 11 bases not matched to a gene; V was cut back by 2 bases and J by 1 base. The V gene's germline CDR1 is MNHEY and CDR2 SMNVEV (reference sequence).

This clonotype occurred many times. The chain employs TRBV6-5 and TRBJ1-1; D gene uncertain. V lost 5 bases, J lost 6 bases, and 16 bases lay in between. The CDR3 runs 14 residues. Per germline, CDR1 MNHEY and CDR2 SVGAGI. The CDR3 nucleotides read TGTGCCAGCAGTACCCGCGGCGGTGGGGCTGAAGCTTTCTTT. Translating it yields CASSTRGGGAEAFF.

J is TRBJ1-1 and V is TRBV12-3 or TRBV12-4; D remains ambiguous. CDR3 length: 12 residues. The germline V and J ends were trimmed by 1 base and 5 bases, with 5 bases remaining between them. Here the CDR3 DNA reads TGTGCCAGCAGTTTAGGCAGGACTGAAGCTTTCTTT. Its protein product is CASSLGRTEAFF.

This clonotype has ten or more counts. The chain joins TRBV6-5 to TRBJ1-6; 7 bases are a match to TRBD1. Trimming cost V 5 bases and J 5 bases; bases outside gene matches: 9. Germline CDR1 reads MNHEY; CDR2 reads SVGAGI. CDR3 length: 16 residues. CDR3 nucleotides: TGTGCCAGCAGTCGGACAGGCATAACCAATAATTCACCCCTCCACTTT. It yields the protein CASSRTGITNNSPLHF.

At least ten counts were recorded for this clonotype. The chain joins TRBV4-2 to TRBJ1-1; no reliable D call. The CDR3 loop spans 16 amino acids. Germline assignment: CDR1 LGHNA and CDR2 YNFKEQ. V gave up 1 base and J gave up 0 bases, with 12 bases separating them. CDR3 sequence: CASSQVTVGMNTEAFF. The CDR3 DNA reads TGTGCCAGCAGCCAAGTAACTGTCGGTATGAACACTGAAGCTTTCTTT.

This clonotype was seen at least ten times. V is TRBV18 and J is TRBJ2-1, with 12 bases identical to TRBD2. Germline values: CDR1 KGHSH, CDR2 LQKENI. The ends lost 3 bases at V and 4 bases at J; junction bases unmatched: 1. CDR3 length: 15 residues. Written as DNA, the CDR3 is TGTGCCAGCTCACCTGGGACTAGCGGGTACAATGAGCAGTTCTTC. As protein: CASSPGTSGYNEQFF.

This clonotype was recorded at least ten times. The V and J genes are TRBV12-3 or TRBV12-4 and TRBJ1-4; D gene unclear. V shed 7 bases and J shed 3 bases, with 12 bases lying between them. The CDR3 runs 14 residues. The CDR3 nucleotides read TGTGCCAGCACCTTGGGGATTTCTAATGAAAAACTGTTTTTT. This sequence encodes CASTLGISNEKLFF.

This clonotype appeared many times. The chain employs TRBV29-1 and TRBJ1-2; D may be TRBD1 (6 bases). Germline CDR1 and CDR2: SQVTM and ANQGSEA. Trimming took 3 bases from V and 2 from J, leaving 7 bases between them. The CDR3 consists of 12 residues. The CDR3 loop reads CSVEGQNYGYTF. CDR3 bases: TGCAGCGTTGAGGGACAAAACTATGGCTACACCTTC.

This clonotype has just a few counts. V and J are TRBV2 and TRBJ2-5; D possibly corresponds to TRBD2 (5 bases). Germline assignment: CDR1 SNHLY and CDR2 FYNNEI. The CDR3 totals 15 residues. Trimming pared 6 bases from V and 5 bases from J, leaving 19 bases between. The CDR3 region is CASRNVFGVEETQYF. The CDR3 bases are TGTGCCAGCAGAAACGTGTTCGGGGTTGAGGAGACCCAGTACTTC.

The sample holds many counts of this clonotype. The chain links TRBV11-1 to TRBJ2-2, with D unresolved. There are 17 residues in the CDR3. The V gene's germline CDR1 is SGHAT and CDR2 FQDESV (reference sequence). Trimming took off 6 bases at V and 0 bases at J, with 17 bases between the two ends. The CDR3 region is CASSQRPGFANTGELFF. The CDR3 DNA reads as TGTGCCAGCAGTCAACGTCCGGGTTTCGCGAACACCGGGGAGCTGTTTTTT.